These 24 T cell receptor beta chains share one sample of origin, sequenced in a study of T-cell reconstitution after alpha-beta-depleted transplantation in children. Unique molecular identifiers were incorporated when the TCRbeta library was constructed. From the PCR reads, TCRdb called clonotypes with MiXCR, one entry per CDR3 protein. In the table there are about 980,000 distinct CDR3 sequences, about 29% of which are singletons. The sample consisted of PBMCs, mostly from graft donor cells, taken 360 days after TCRalphabeta/CD19-depleted stem cell transplant. These TCRs come from a boy less than two years old who had a stem cell transplant for SCID, so the T cells may come from the graft donor.

The gene calls are TRBV5-1 and TRBJ2-7; D is possibly TRBD1 or TRBD2 (5 bases each). Trimming stripped 4 bases from V and 7 bases from J, with 24 bases between. Germline CDR1 is SGHRS and CDR2 is YFSETQ. The CDR3 covers 16 residues. Here the CDR3 reads CASSAGFVGAAREQYF. The CDR3 DNA reads TGCGCCAGCAGCGCCGGTTTTGTCGGGGCGGCGAGAGAGCAGTACTTC.

V usage is TRBV4-2 and J usage is TRBJ2-3; tentatively, D is TRBD2 (5 bases). Trimming shortened V by 4 bases and J by 2 bases, and 25 bases separated the two germline ends. The CDR3 covers 19 residues. CDR1 LGHNA and CDR2 YNFKEQ come from the germline V gene. CDR3 protein: CASSRHPSLLLTATDTQYF. The CDR3 nucleotides read TGTGCCAGCAGCCGCCACCCTAGCCTTCTATTGACTGCCACAGATACGCAGTATTTT.

The chain has TRBV6-2 or TRBV6-3 and TRBJ2-1; D is unclear. Germline CDR1 MNHEY, CDR2 SVGEGT. CDR3 length: 14 amino acids. V lost 4 bases, J lost 5 bases, and 12 bases lay in between. The CDR3 protein is CASSFSRTNNEQFF. For the CDR3, the DNA is TGTGCCAGCAGTTTTAGCAGGACCAACAATGAGCAGTTCTTC.

This clonotype was seen more than once but under ten times. The chain recombines TRBV4-1 with TRBJ2-5; maybe TRBD2 (7 bases). Germline-derived CDR1 and CDR2 are MGHRA and YSYEKL. The CDR3 covers 15 residues. V shed 1 base and J shed 5 bases, with 14 bases lying between them. For the CDR3, the DNA is TGCGCCAGCAGCCAAGGTGGGGGGGCGTGGGAGACCCAGTACTTC. This sequence encodes CASSQGGGAWETQYF.

This clonotype appeared a few times. V usage is TRBV29-1 and J usage is TRBJ1-5, with 9 bases lining up with TRBD1. With 4 bases clipped from V and 5 bases from J, the junction kept 9 bases outside the gene matches. CDR1 is SQVTM and CDR2 is ANQGSEA in the germline V gene. This CDR3 has 15 residues. CDR3 sequence: CSVGIGQGWDQPQHF. The CDR3 DNA follows: TGCAGCGTTGGGATCGGACAGGGGTGGGATCAGCCCCAGCATTTT.

The genes are TRBV4-1 and TRBJ2-5; possible D gene TRBD1, 5 bases. The CDR3 totals 15 residues. Germline V gene data show CDR1 as MGHRA and CDR2 as YSYEKL. The ends were cut back, 4 bases at V and 0 bases at J, with 12 bases in the middle. CDR3 in amino acids: CASSRLPGYQETQYF. The CDR3 nucleotides read TGCGCCAGCAGCCGACTCCCAGGGTACCAAGAGACCCAGTACTTC.

This chain joins TRBV9 and TRBJ2-7; 8 positions match TRBD1. V was clipped by 7 bases and J by 2 bases; unmatched bases: 8. CDR1 is SGDLS and CDR2 is YYNGEE in the germline V gene. The CDR3 loop spans 14 amino acids. DNA of the CDR3: TGTGCCAGCGCCTTTGGACAGGGTCCCTACGAGCAGTACTTC. This sequence encodes CASAFGQGPYEQYF.

The gene calls are TRBV7-9 and TRBJ1-3, with 7 bases matching TRBD1. The V gene end was trimmed by 2 bases and the J gene end by 2 bases; junction bases not matched to a gene: 6. The germline CDR1 and CDR2 sequences are SEHNR and FQNEAQ (reference sequence). This CDR3 is 16 amino acids long. The CDR3 sequence: CASSLRQGGTGNTIYF. The CDR3 nucleotides read TGTGCCAGCAGCTTACGACAGGGTGGAACTGGAAACACCATATATTTT.

The sample holds a few counts of this clonotype. The chain carries TRBV2 and TRBJ2-3; the D call may be TRBD1 or TRBD2 (5 bases each). Trimming took 3 bases from V and 6 from J, leaving 10 bases between them. The CDR3 is made up of 13 amino acids. Looked up from germline, CDR1 is SNHLY and CDR2 is FYNNEI. The CDR3 nucleotides read TGTGCCAGCAGTGATAACGGGGCGGATACGCAGTATTTT. Translated: CASSDNGADTQYF.

This sequence joins TRBV6-5 and TRBJ1-1; possible D gene TRBD1, 6 bases. CDR3 size: 14 residues. Germline CDR1 MNHEY, CDR2 SVGAGI. V lost 0 bases and J 8 bases, leaving 13 bases between the germline ends. Here the CDR3 DNA reads TGTGCCAGCAGTTACTCGGGCGGGGGCAGAGAAGCTTTCTTT. It is translated as CASSYSGGGREAFF.

This clonotype was counted ten times or more. The rearrangement uses TRBV5-1 and TRBJ2-3; 9 nucleotides align to TRBD1. The length of the CDR3 is 16 residues. The ends lost 3 bases at V and 1 base at J; junction bases unmatched: 6. Germline V gene sequence: CDR1 SGHRS, CDR2 YFSETQ. The CDR3 sequence: CASSWGTGHGTDTQYF. CDR3 DNA: TGCGCCAGCAGCTGGGGGACAGGGCATGGCACAGATACGCAGTATTTT.

This clonotype has only a few counts. The chain has TRBV12-3 or TRBV12-4 and TRBJ2-1; D unresolved. This CDR3 spans 16 amino acids. The V gene lost 2 bases and the J gene lost 0 bases, with 11 bases spanning the gap. The CDR3 is CASSLTQPSSYNEQFF. CDR3 coding DNA: TGTGCCAGCAGTTTAACACAGCCGAGCTCCTACAATGAGCAGTTCTTC.

The chain has TRBV5-6 and TRBJ1-1, with a weak D call TRBD1 (6 bases). The length of the CDR3 is 16 residues. Trimming shortened V by 0 bases and J by 4 bases, and 16 bases separated the two germline ends. CDR1 SGHDT and CDR2 YYEEEE come from the germline V gene. CDR3 nucleotides: TGTGCCAGCAGCTTGGACTCAGGGGCTGCCCCCACTGAAGCTTTCTTT. Its translation: CASSLDSGAAPTEAFF.

The chain carries TRBV12-3 or TRBV12-4 and TRBJ2-1, with D hard to call. The length of the CDR3 is 12 residues. Between the trimmed V and J ends, which lost 8 bases and 7 bases, there was a span of 12 bases. This CDR3 reads CASGHSDNEQFF. For the CDR3, the DNA is TGTGCCAGCGGTCACAGCGATAATGAGCAGTTCTTC.

The chain has TRBV28 and TRBJ2-7; D is uncertain. This CDR3 comprises 16 residues. Looked up from germline, CDR1 is MDHEN and CDR2 is SYDVKM. Trimming left V 3 bases short and J 2 bases short, with 17 bases between. CDR3 in DNA: TGTGCCAGCAGTTTCAAGCCTTTTTTGGCGACCTACGAGCAGTACTTC. Translation gives CASSFKPFLATYEQYF.

This clonotype was found once. J is TRBJ2-1 and V is TRBV19, with 10 positions matching TRBD2. The J segment lost 3 bases and the V segment lost 3 bases, leaving 8 bases of the junction unmatched. The V gene's germline CDR1 is LNHDA and CDR2 SQIVND (reference sequence). The CDR3 runs 17 residues. The CDR3 nucleotides read TGTGCCAGTAGTATTCCTCTCCCTAGCGGGGGCTACAATGAGCAGTTCTTC. As protein: CASSIPLPSGGYNEQFF. Looking up the rest from reference TRBV19 and TRBJ2-1 gives the full variable domain: DGGITQSPKYLFRKEGQNVTLSCEQNLNHDAMYWYRQDPGQGLRLIYYSQIVNDFQKGDIAEGYSVSREKKESFPLTVTSAQKNPTAFYLCASSIPLPSGGYNEQFFGPGTRLTVL.

This clonotype was seen a few times. The rearrangement joins TRBV27 to TRBJ2-3; D gene ambiguous. The CDR3 is 16 amino acids. The germline V and J ends were trimmed by 7 bases and 0 bases, with 17 bases remaining between them. Germline V gene lookup returns CDR1 MNHEY and CDR2 SMNVEV (reference sequence). This chain's CDR3 is CASKKRADISTDTQYF. The DNA of the CDR3 is TGTGCCAGCAAGAAAAGGGCAGATATTAGCACAGATACGCAGTATTTT.

This chain connects TRBV6-5 to TRBJ1-5; possible D gene TRBD1, 5 bases. The CDR3 has 14 amino acids. Germline CDR1 MNHEY, CDR2 SVGAGI. V lost 6 bases, J lost 6 bases, and 15 bases lay in between. CDR3 region: CASSNRNVGQPQHF. In DNA, the CDR3 is TGTGCCAGCAGCAACAGGAATGTCGGTCAGCCCCAGCATTTT.

The V gene is TRBV7-9, the J gene TRBJ1-2; the match to TRBD1 covers 8 bases. With 11 bases clipped from V and 4 bases from J, the junction kept 3 bases outside the gene matches. Germline CDR1 is SEHNR and CDR2 is FQNEAQ (reference sequence). The CDR3 has 11 amino acids. The CDR3, as DNA: TGTGCCGTGGGACAGGTCTATGGCTACACCTTC. The encoded protein is CAVGQVYGYTF.

This clonotype occurred a few times. This chain uses TRBV20-1 with TRBJ2-2, with D possibly being TRBD2 (5 bases). Germline CDR1 reads DFQATT; CDR2 reads SNEGSKA (reference sequence). The CDR3 length is 12 residues. V lost 5 bases and J lost 13, with 17 bases in between. The CDR3 reads CSARSDPGGLFF. CDR3 bases: TGCAGTGCTCGTTCAGACCCCGGAGGGCTGTTTTTT.

V and J are TRBV6-1 and TRBJ1-5; D not resolved. V lost 4 bases and J lost 1, with 8 bases in between. From germline, CDR1 is MNHNS and CDR2 SASEGT. The CDR3 has 14 residues. CDR3 sequence reads: CASSAWQSNQPQHF. CDR3 in DNA: TGTGCCAGCAGTGCATGGCAGAGCAATCAGCCCCAGCATTTT.

V is TRBV6-7 and J is TRBJ1-3; D is unresolved. TRBV6-7 falls under the ORF class, with uncertain function. V was trimmed by 7 bases and J by 0 bases, leaving 16 bases between them. The CDR3 runs to 16 residues. The CDR3 coding sequence is TGTGCCAGCATCCTAAGGAGTCCTAGCTCTGGAAACACCATATATTTT. As protein: CASILRSPSSGNTIYF.

V and J are TRBV5-1 and TRBJ1-1; D not certain. Germline V gene lookup returns CDR1 SGHRS and CDR2 YFSETQ. Trimming removed 5 bases at V and 1 base at J, with 18 bases between. The CDR3 is 16 residues long. CDR3 residues: CASSPGRVVGNTEAFF. The DNA for the CDR3 is TGCGCCAGCAGTCCCGGTAGGGTAGTGGGGAACACTGAAGCTTTCTTT.

This clonotype appeared a few times. The gene calls are TRBV6-1 and TRBJ1-2; D is ambiguous. V lost 4 bases to trimming and J lost 1 base, with 13 bases between them. The germline V gene encodes CDR1 MNHNS and CDR2 SASEGT. CDR3 length: 15 residues. The CDR3 region is CASSASGGVNYGYTF. The CDR3 DNA reads TGTGCCAGCAGTGCGTCCGGCGGGGTTAACTATGGCTACACCTTC.